Presented here are 10 T cell receptor beta chains from one specimen sequenced in a study of blood T cell repertoires in COVID-19. Here immunoSEQ multiplex PCR was the method, and the copy in TCRdb shows in-frame clones only, minus some. The data show 150,000 or so clones, approximately 87% seen once. Material for sequencing was peripheral blood. The receptors here all came from an elderly man with acute or convalescent COVID-19.

J is TRBJ2-7 and V is TRBV27; 9 positions agree with TRBD2. The germline V gene has CDR1 MNHEY and CDR2 SMNVEV (reference sequence). The CDR3 covers 15 residues. The V and J ends lost 8 bases and 2 bases, in that order; junction bases with no gene match: 10. CDR3 residues: CASSPGTSNPYEQYF. CDR3 DNA sequence: TGTGCCAGCTCCCCCGGGACTAGCAACCCCTACGAGCAGTACTTC.

The V gene is TRBV6-5, the J gene TRBJ1-1; 7 bases are a match to TRBD1. The ends lost 6 bases at V and 1 base at J; junction bases unmatched: 5. The CDR3 extends over 14 amino acids. Germline V gene sequence: CDR1 MNHEY, CDR2 SVGAGI. The CDR3 here is CASRPGTENTEAFF. CDR3 nucleotide sequence: TGTGCCAGCAGACCCGGGACAGAGAACACTGAAGCTTTCTTT.

On this clone: Other DNA sequences in this specimen translate into the identical CDR3. This sequence joins TRBV18 and TRBJ2-1, with 8 bases identical to TRBD2. Looked up from germline, CDR1 is KGHSH and CDR2 is LQKENI. The CDR3 spans 15 residues. V shed 3 bases, J shed 0 bases, and the junction held 1 base outside the gene matches. The CDR3 loop reads CASSPLAGSYNEQFF. CDR3 nucleotide sequence: TGTGCCAGCTCACCGCTAGCGGGCTCCTACAATGAGCAGTTCTTC.

This clone was seen a handful of times. This chain links TRBV11-1 with TRBJ1-2; 7 bases are shared with TRBD1. V was pared by 5 bases and J by 5 bases, with 5 bases of the junction left unmatched. Germline V CDR1 and CDR2: SGHAT, FQDESV (reference sequence). The CDR3 loop spans 13 amino acids. DNA for the CDR3: TGTGCCAGCAGCAGCGGACAGGTATATGGCTACACCTTC. It specifies CASSSGQVYGYTF.

The chain carries TRBV18 and TRBJ2-7; TRBD2 is a possible D gene (6 bases). V was pared by 4 bases and J by 2 bases, with 15 bases between. In germline, CDR1 is KGHSH, CDR2 LQKENI. The CDR3 spans 15 residues. For the CDR3, the DNA is TGTGCCAGCTCACTCACGATCGGGGGTCCCTACGAGCAGTACTTC. Its protein product is CASSLTIGGPYEQYF.

The table lists this clone with a count of one. The V and J genes are TRBV5-4 and TRBJ2-7, with 15 bases fitting TRBD2. V shed 5 bases and J 1 base; nucleotides not matched to a gene: 4. Germline V CDR1 and CDR2: SGHNT, YYREEE (reference sequence). CDR3 length equals 16 residues. CDR3 region: CASSPGTSGRSYEQYF. The CDR3, as DNA: TGTGCCAGCAGTCCCGGGACTAGCGGGAGGTCCTACGAGCAGTACTTC.

The rearrangement uses TRBV5-4 and TRBJ1-1; tentatively, D is TRBD1 (6 bases). Trimming took off 4 bases at V and 0 bases at J, with 13 bases between the two ends. The CDR3 runs 15 residues. CDR1 is SGHNT, CDR2 YYREEE, per germline (reference sequence). The CDR3 sequence: CASSTGRQVNTEAFF. CDR3 sequence (DNA): TGTGCCAGCAGCACTGGTCGACAGGTGAACACTGAAGCTTTCTTT.

The CDR3 DNA follows: TGTGCCAGCAGCTACCTAGCGGGAGTCCCCCAAGAGACCCAGTACTTC. It codes for CASSYLAGVPQETQYF. This chain connects TRBV7-2 to TRBJ2-5, with 10 bases lining up with TRBD2. The CDR3 runs 16 residues. Germline V CDR1 and CDR2: SGHTA, FQGNSA. The ends lost 4 bases at V and 1 base at J; junction bases unmatched: 6. The full variable domain, its missing parts supplied by reference TRBV7-2 and TRBJ2-5, is GAGVSQSPSNKVTEKGKDVELRCDPISGHTALYWYRQSLGQGLEFLIYFQGNSAPDKSGLPSDRFSAERTGGSVSTLTIQRTQQEDSAVYLCASSYLAGVPQETQYFGPGTRLLVL.

The chain recombines TRBV2 with TRBJ2-3; D perhaps matches TRBD2 (7 bases). Per the germline V gene, CDR1 is SNHLY and CDR2 is FYNNEI. V lost 4 bases, J lost 3 bases, and 14 bases lay in between. The CDR3 spans 15 residues. The DNA of the CDR3 is TGTGCCAGCAGTGGGTCGGGGGGCCCGACAGATACGCAGTATTTT. Its translation is CASSGSGGPTDTQYF.

This chain uses TRBV5-3 with TRBJ1-5, with 8 bases aligning to TRBD1. TRBV5-3 is treated as an ORF (open reading frame) with a function not yet certain. The CDR3 consists of 16 residues. V dropped 3 bases and J dropped 2; count of bases not matched to a gene: 7. CDR3 residues: CARSWDRTARNQPQHF. The DNA for the CDR3 is TGTGCCAGAAGCTGGGACAGGACGGCCCGCAATCAGCCCCAGCATTTT.